One and the same sample provided the 32 T cell receptor beta chains below, sequenced in a study of CD8+CD57+ T cells in acquired aplastic anemia. Genomic DNA constituted the template upon which TCR beta VDJ and CDR3 profiling was performed. One entry per CDR3 protein, called by TCRdb with MiXCR from the reads. The sample lists 300,000 or so distinct CDR3 sequences, approximately 58% seen once, with 1% to 1.5% in the top ten. The patients chosen for sequencing had shown expansion of CD8+CD57+ cells (detected by flow cytometry). Material: sorted CD4+, CD8+, or CD8+CD57+ T cells (not recorded which) from PBMCs. The receptors come from a human donor with aplastic anemia.

This rearrangement joins TRBV7-3 to TRBJ2-2; TRBD2 aligns across 10 bases. The germline V gene encodes CDR1 SGHTA and CDR2 FQGTGA. With V trimmed by 5 bases and J by 5 bases, 14 bases remained unmatched. The CDR3 length is 18 residues. CDR3 DNA sequence: TGTGCCAGCAGCCCAACTAGCGGGACTGTACTGGGAACCGGGGAGCTGTTTTTT. Translation: CASSPTSGTVLGTGELFF.

This clonotype was counted only a few times. V usage is TRBV9 and J usage is TRBJ2-3; perhaps TRBD2 as D (7 bases). Germline lookup yields CDR1 SGDLS and CDR2 YYNGEE. Trimming pared 0 bases from V and 9 bases from J, leaving 14 bases between. The CDR3 length is 14 residues. CDR3 loop: CASSVDRGGDTQYF. CDR3 DNA sequence: TGTGCCAGCAGCGTAGACAGAGGGGGGGACACGCAGTATTTT.

This clonotype was seen at least ten times. The chain joins TRBV12-3 or TRBV12-4 to TRBJ1-6; D is unclear. The CDR3 is 12 amino acids. V was trimmed by 2 bases and J by 8 bases, leaving 4 bases between them. CDR3 sequence (DNA): TGTGCCAGCAGTTTATCTGATTCACCCCTCCACTTT. Protein: CASSLSDSPLHF.

The J gene is TRBJ2-3, the V gene TRBV9; a possible D gene is TRBD2 (5 bases). This CDR3 is 15 amino acids long. The germline CDR1 and CDR2 sequences are SGDLS and YYNGEE. V lost 2 bases to trimming and J lost 8 bases, with 18 bases between them. The CDR3 here is CASSVAGWATATQYF. The CDR3 bases are TGTGCCAGCAGCGTGGCGGGTTGGGCGACGGCTACGCAGTATTTT.

This clonotype showed up just once. The gene calls are TRBV20-1 and TRBJ2-1, with TRBD1 matching 9 bases. The CDR3 extends over 15 amino acids. The junction had 10 bases not matched to a gene; V was cut back by 3 bases and J by 7 bases. Germline loops: CDR1 DFQATT, CDR2 SNEGSKA (reference sequence). CDR3 in amino acids: CSASDRDRVRNEQFF. CDR3 bases: TGCAGTGCTAGCGACCGGGACAGGGTTAGAAATGAGCAGTTCTTC.

V and J are TRBV20-1 and TRBJ1-2; 9 bases map to TRBD1. V was pared by 3 bases and J by 5 bases, with 4 bases of the junction left unmatched. Germline V gives CDR1 DFQATT, CDR2 SNEGSKA (reference sequence). This CDR3 has 13 residues. This chain's CDR3 is CSARSGTGYGYTF. In DNA, the CDR3 is TGCAGTGCTAGGTCCGGGACAGGGTATGGCTACACCTTC.

This clonotype has just one count. The chain recombines TRBV12-3 or TRBV12-4 with TRBJ1-2; D is unclear. V gave up 4 bases and J gave up 1 base, with 16 bases separating them. This CDR3 is built from 16 residues. The CDR3 DNA sequence: TGTGCCAGCAGTTCCCCTTCCATCGACGGTAACTATGGCTACACCTTC. This codes for CASSSPSIDGNYGYTF.

The CDR3 reads CASSLYIGQGVGTEAFF. CDR3 in DNA: TGTGCCAGCAGTTTATACATCGGACAGGGAGTGGGCACTGAAGCTTTCTTT. This rearrangement joins TRBV27 to TRBJ1-1; TRBD1 matches 8 bases. The CDR3 has 17 amino acids. In germline, CDR1 is MNHEY, CDR2 SMNVEV (reference sequence). The V segment lost 1 base and the J segment 4 bases; nucleotides outside the gene matches: 11.

This chain uses TRBV20-1 with TRBJ2-5; 9 nucleotides agree with TRBD2. The V and J ends lost 3 bases and 5 bases, in that order; junction bases with no gene match: 10. Per germline, CDR1 DFQATT and CDR2 SNEGSKA (reference sequence). This CDR3 spans 15 amino acids. The CDR3: CSASGLAGPQETQYF. The CDR3 DNA sequence: TGCAGTGCTAGCGGTCTAGCGGGACCGCAGGAGACCCAGTACTTC.

The chain couples TRBV12-3 or TRBV12-4 to TRBJ2-1; D might be TRBD1 or TRBD2, each matching 6 bases. The CDR3 sequence is 14 residues long. V was cut by 5 bases and J by 2 bases, with 10 bases left in between. CDR3 residues: CASSPGAAYNEQFF. As DNA, the CDR3 is TGTGCCAGCAGTCCGGGGGCAGCCTACAATGAGCAGTTCTTC.

The sample holds a few counts of this clonotype. The chain couples TRBV20-1 to TRBJ1-2; D may be TRBD1 (6 bases). The length of the CDR3 is 14 residues. Trimming shortened V by 4 bases and J by 3 bases, and 15 bases separated the two germline ends. The germline CDR1 and CDR2 sequences are DFQATT and SNEGSKA (reference sequence). CDR3 in DNA: TGCAGTGCTAAGGGGGAGACGGGAGACTATGGCTACACCTTC. As protein: CSAKGETGDYGYTF.

This clonotype was seen a single time. V gene TRBV4-2 combines with J gene TRBJ1-2; 7 bases match TRBD1. The germline V gene has CDR1 LGHNA and CDR2 YNFKEQ. The CDR3 has 14 residues. The J segment lost 3 bases and the V segment lost 2 bases, leaving 3 bases of the junction unmatched. This CDR3 reads CASSQQGTDYGYTF. The DNA of the CDR3 is TGTGCCAGCAGCCAACAAGGGACAGACTATGGCTACACCTTC.

In the case of this clonotype: One end of the junction is discordant with germline, which a read error may explain. The chain employs TRBV5-1 and TRBJ2-5, with 14 bases matching TRBD2. Germline CDR1 reads SGHRS; CDR2 reads YFSETQ. This CDR3 is 23 amino acids long. CDR3 sequence (DNA): TGTGCCAGCAGCTCCGGGACAGGGGGCGCGGGACTAGCGGGGGCCCTAGGGCAGGAGACCCAGTACTTC. Protein: CASSSGTGGAGLAGALGQETQYF.

This chain uses TRBV20-1 with TRBJ2-1; D assignment may be TRBD1 or TRBD2 (7 bases each). The V gene lost 5 bases and the J gene lost 12 bases, with 26 bases spanning the gap. Germline V gene lookup returns CDR1 DFQATT and CDR2 SNEGSKA (reference sequence). The CDR3 contains 15 residues. The CDR3 sequence: CSAPHRGGPGDTQFF. DNA for the CDR3: TGCAGTGCTCCTCACAGGGGAGGGCCAGGAGATACGCAGTTCTTC.

To note about this clonotype: Just one base apart from a much larger clone, this may be a read error. V usage is TRBV3-1 and J usage is TRBJ2-7; unclear D gene. This CDR3 spans 15 amino acids. Per the germline V gene, CDR1 is LGHDT and CDR2 is YNNKEL (reference sequence). CDR3 loop: CASSQGQVLSCEQYF. The CDR3 DNA follows: TGTGCCAGCAGCCAGGGTCAGGTGCTATCCTGCGAGCAGTACTTC.

This clonotype appeared a few times. The chain couples TRBV29-1 to TRBJ2-3; D not certain. V lost 4 bases and J 2 bases, leaving 13 bases between the germline ends. Germline V gene sequence: CDR1 SQVTM, CDR2 ANQGSEA. The CDR3 extends over 14 amino acids. In nucleotides, the CDR3 is TGCAGCGTTGGATATGGCTTCTACACAGATACGCAGTATTTT. It yields the protein CSVGYGFYTDTQYF.

V is TRBV7-2 and J is TRBJ1-6; 8 nucleotides match TRBD1. The CDR3 sequence is 14 residues long. The V gene's germline CDR1 is SGHTA and CDR2 FQGNSA. V trimming: 5 bases; J trimming: 9 bases; junction bases outside the gene matches: 6. The CDR3 is CASSQPGGSSPLHF. The DNA for the CDR3 is TGTGCCAGCAGCCAACCAGGGGGCAGTTCACCCCTCCACTTT.

This clonotype was seen ten or more times. The chain uses TRBV7-8 and TRBJ1-5, with D unclear. CDR1 is SGHVS and CDR2 is FQNEAQ in the germline V gene. V lost 1 base and J lost 2, with 3 bases in between. This CDR3 region has 13 residues. In nucleotides, the CDR3 is TGTGCCAGCAGCTTAGTACGCAATCAGCCCCAGCATTTT. Amino acid sequence: CASSLVRNQPQHF.

V and J are TRBV20-1 and TRBJ2-3, with 7 bases matching TRBD2. CDR1 and CDR2 from the germline V gene are DFQATT and SNEGSKA (reference sequence). V lost 2 bases, J lost 1 base, and 3 bases stayed unmatched. The CDR3 is 14 amino acids. CDR3 sequence: CSARRLAGTDTQYF. CDR3 bases: TGCAGTGCTAGACGACTAGCTGGCACAGATACGCAGTATTTT.

Turning to this clonotype: Compared with germline, one end of the junction differs, possibly owing to a read error. The V and J genes are TRBV12-3 or TRBV12-4 and TRBJ2-7, with D perhaps matching TRBD1 or TRBD2 (5 bases each). CDR3 length equals 13 residues. The CDR3 DNA follows: TGTGCCAGCAGCCCCGGGACGTCCTACGAGCAGCACTTC. Amino acids: CASSPGTSYEQHF.

This chain connects TRBV10-3 to TRBJ2-7; TRBD1 might be the D (5 bases). CDR3 length: 14 amino acids. Trimming left V 6 bases short and J 2 bases short, with 14 bases between. The germline V gene encodes CDR1 ENHRY and CDR2 SYGVKD. This CDR3 is CAISASDKAYEQYF. The CDR3 DNA follows: TGTGCCATCAGCGCCTCGGACAAGGCCTACGAGCAGTACTTC.

The V and J genes are TRBV30 and TRBJ1-1, with 7 bases matching TRBD1. CDR1 and CDR2 (germline): GTSNPN, SVGIG (reference sequence). Trimming cost V 8 bases and J 3 bases; bases outside gene matches: 9. The CDR3 is 13 amino acids. The CDR3 nucleotides are TGTGCCAGTGGTAAGGGGGCGGACACTGAAGCTTTCTTT. As protein: CASGKGADTEAFF.

This clonotype was picked up a small number of times. The chain is built from TRBV20-1 and TRBJ2-7; 8 bases are a match to TRBD2. With 2 bases clipped from V and 6 bases from J, the junction kept 9 bases outside the gene matches. The CDR3 totals 14 residues. The germline CDR1 and CDR2 sequences are DFQATT and SNEGSKA (reference sequence). CDR3 sequence: CSARWALAGTEQYF. The CDR3 region has the DNA TGCAGTGCTAGATGGGCTCTAGCGGGTACCGAGCAGTACTTC.

CDR3 region: CASSLGGLSNQPQHF. CDR3 DNA sequence: TGTGCCAGCAGCTTGGGGGGCTTGAGCAATCAGCCCCAGCATTTT. The gene calls are TRBV7-2 and TRBJ2-3; D is perhaps TRBD1 (6 bases). Near its end, the DNA agrees better with TRBJ1-5, so the J call may be wrong. Germline V gives CDR1 SGHTA, CDR2 FQGNSA. The CDR3 totals 15 residues.

The chain links TRBV19 to TRBJ2-7; weak D call: TRBD2 (6 bases). Germline V gene lookup returns CDR1 LNHDA and CDR2 SQIVND (reference sequence). Trimming took off 3 bases at V and 7 bases at J, with 19 bases between the two ends. CDR3 size: 15 residues. The CDR3 coding sequence is TGTGCCAGTAGTATCAATAGCGGAGTCACCGGGGAGCAGTACTTC. Residues: CASSINSGVTGEQYF.

V is TRBV7-2 and J is TRBJ2-7, with 7 bases matching TRBD1. The CDR3 spans 15 residues. Germline CDR1 is SGHTA and CDR2 is FQGNSA. The J segment lost 3 bases and the V segment lost 5 bases, leaving 10 bases of the junction unmatched. The CDR3 protein is CASSPGQEEYYEQYF. In DNA, the CDR3 is TGTGCCAGCAGCCCTGGACAGGAGGAGTACTACGAGCAGTACTTC.

The rearrangement uses TRBV15 and TRBJ2-1; a weak D match, TRBD2 (6 bases). The CDR3 consists of 15 residues. V lost 8 bases and J lost 2, with 16 bases in between. Germline V gene sequence: CDR1 LNHNV, CDR2 YYDKDF (reference sequence). CDR3 sequence reads: CATAFLGGAYNEQFF. In DNA, the CDR3 is TGTGCCACCGCTTTCCTGGGGGGAGCCTACAATGAGCAGTTCTTC.

This clonotype was seen ten or more times. The chain recombines TRBV19 with TRBJ2-7, with 16 bases that match TRBD2. CDR3 length equals 19 residues. From germline, CDR1 is LNHDA and CDR2 SQIVND (reference sequence). V gave up 4 bases and J gave up 2 bases; unmatched junction bases: 11. CDR3: CASSTPGLAGGSNPYEQYF. CDR3 nucleotides: TGTGCCAGTAGTACACCGGGACTAGCGGGAGGGAGTAACCCCTACGAGCAGTACTTC.

This clonotype was recorded many times. The chain has TRBV4-2 and TRBJ2-7, with a weak D call TRBD2 (7 bases). Per the germline V gene, CDR1 is LGHNA and CDR2 is YNFKEQ. Trimming took 4 bases from V and 6 from J, leaving 16 bases between them. CDR3 size: 14 residues. For the CDR3, the DNA is TGTGCCAGCAGCCGGGGAGGGGACATCGGCGAGCAGTACTTC. It translates to CASSRGGDIGEQYF.

The rearrangement links TRBV6-5 to TRBJ1-2; possibly TRBD1 for D (6 bases). There are 19 residues in the CDR3. The germline V gene encodes CDR1 MNHEY and CDR2 SVGAGI. V was shortened by 0 bases and J by 6 bases, with 26 bases between the two germline ends. CDR3 sequence reads: CASSYSNVMSAGARDGYTF. The CDR3 DNA is TGTGCCAGCAGTTACTCGAATGTTATGAGTGCAGGGGCGCGGGATGGCTACACCTTC.

The table lists this clonotype with a few counts. The J gene is TRBJ2-1, the V gene TRBV29-1; the D is unclear. This CDR3 spans 12 amino acids. Trimming took 3 bases from V and 7 from J, leaving 10 bases between them. Germline V gives CDR1 SQVTM, CDR2 ANQGSEA. This CDR3 is CSVEVAWNEQFF. CDR3 nucleotide sequence: TGCAGCGTTGAGGTAGCATGGAATGAGCAGTTCTTC.

A remark on this clonotype: The junction differs from germline at one of its ends, possibly a read error. The chain joins TRBV5-1 to TRBJ1-2, with TRBD1 matching 11 bases. The CDR3 is 15 residues long. Germline CDR1 reads SGHRS; CDR2 reads YFSETQ. DNA for the CDR3: TGCGCCAGCAGCTTGGCAGGACAGGGGGCCTATGGTTACACCTTC. It encodes CASSLAGQGAYGYTF.